Each of the 13 T cell receptor beta chains below was sequenced from the same sample in a study of shared clonotypes between healthy human individuals. Repertoires were generated with immunoSEQ multiplex PCR, while TCRdb's copy carries only in-frame clones and drops some. The repertoire holds millions of clones, with more than 80% as singletons. Sequencing was performed on naive CD4+ T cells from PBMCs. Subset indicated: CD45RA+ positively selected. The source of these receptors is a young man in good health. Some clones in this sample may be carry-over from other donors' samples.

The chain has TRBV2 and TRBJ2-7; D not certain. The CDR3 sequence is 13 residues long. Germline CDR1 SNHLY, CDR2 FYNNEI. Trimming shortened V by 6 bases and J by 7 bases, and 16 bases separated the two germline ends. Here the CDR3 reads CASSTSVGGEQYF. The CDR3 coding sequence is TGTGCCAGCAGCACCTCGGTGGGCGGAGAGCAGTACTTC.

The V call is TRBV28, the J call TRBJ2-5, with 10 bases matching TRBD2. The CDR3 totals 17 residues. Germline trimming cut 1 base from V and 5 bases from J; bases unmatched to any gene: 10. The germline CDR1 and CDR2 sequences are MDHEN and SYDVKM. The CDR3 loop is CASSLSGAGGPGETQYF. The CDR3 nucleotides are TGTGCCAGCAGTTTATCAGGAGCGGGAGGGCCCGGGGAGACCCAGTACTTC.

The sample holds a few counts of this clone. The chain uses TRBV14 and TRBJ1-1; the D is unclear. Germline V gene data show CDR1 as SGHDN and CDR2 as FVKESK. The CDR3 is 14 amino acids. The germline V and J ends were trimmed by 4 bases and 3 bases, with 12 bases remaining between them. This chain's CDR3 is CASSRYSGYTEAFF. The CDR3 nucleotides read TGTGCCAGCAGCCGATACTCCGGGTACACTGAAGCTTTCTTT.

The chain couples TRBV28 to TRBJ1-1; D possibly corresponds to TRBD1 (5 bases). Germline CDR1 is MDHEN and CDR2 is SYDVKM. The CDR3 totals 16 residues. The V end was cut by 7 bases, the J end by 0 bases, with 18 bases between. In nucleotides, the CDR3 is TGTGCCAGCACCAATCCTTGGGGGGGTATGAACACTGAAGCTTTCTTT. Protein: CASTNPWGGMNTEAFF. Using reference TRBV28 and TRBJ1-1 for the parts outside the CDR3, the full variable domain is DVKVTQSSRYLVKRTGEKVFLECVQDMDHENMFWYRQDPGLGLRLIYFSYDVKMKEKGDIPEGYSVSREKKERFSLILESASTNQTSMYLCASTNPWGGMNTEAFFGQGTRLTVV.

The chain combines TRBV19 with TRBJ1-4; 9 nucleotides align to TRBD1. Germline-derived CDR1 and CDR2 are LNHDA and SQIVND (reference sequence). The CDR3 has 14 amino acids. J gave up 8 bases and V 3 bases, and 4 bases lay outside the gene matches. The CDR3 DNA follows: TGTGCCAGTAGTATGGGACAGGGTTCCGAAAAACTGTTTTTT. Its protein product is CASSMGQGSEKLFF.

The J gene is TRBJ2-5, the V gene TRBV27; D perhaps matches TRBD1 (5 bases). V dropped 3 bases and J dropped 3 bases, with 11 bases sitting between them. Germline V gene sequence: CDR1 MNHEY, CDR2 SMNVEV (reference sequence). The CDR3 contains 14 residues. The CDR3 DNA reads TGTGCCAGCAGTTTTGTTGGGGCGGAAGAGACCCAGTACTTC. This codes for CASSFVGAEETQYF.

The V gene is TRBV21-1, the J gene TRBJ2-7; TRBD1 was called by the table and not checked on the DNA. TRBV21-1 is a pseudogene segment. The CDR3 totals 19 residues. CDR3 protein: CASSKVLGTGQHPVYEQYF. The DNA of the CDR3 is TGTGCCAGCAGCAAAGTTCTAGGAACTGGACAGCACCCGGTCTACGAGCAGTACTTC.

The rearrangement joins TRBV11-2 to TRBJ1-4; 8 bases are shared with TRBD1. J was trimmed by 0 bases and V by 5 bases; bases with no gene match: 2. Looked up from germline, CDR1 is SGHAT and CDR2 is FQNNGV. The CDR3 length is 15 residues. CDR3 nucleotide sequence: TGTGCCAGCAGCCCACAGGGGGCAACTAATGAAAAACTGTTTTTT. Protein product: CASSPQGATNEKLFF. Drawing the rest from reference TRBV11-2 and TRBJ1-4, the complete variable domain is EAGVAQSPRYKIIEKRQSVAFWCNPISGHATLYWYQQILGQGPKLLIQFQNNGVVDDSQLPKDRFSAERLKGVDSTLKIQPAKLEDSAVYLCASSPQGATNEKLFFGSGTQLSVL.

This chain links TRBV7-9 with TRBJ1-5; the match to TRBD1 covers 7 bases. CDR3 length: 14 amino acids. Losses at the gene ends were 3 bases for V and 7 bases for J; bases not matched to a gene: 6. Germline values: CDR1 SEHNR, CDR2 FQNEAQ (reference sequence). In DNA, the CDR3 is TGTGCCAGCAGCTTCCAGGGGGGAGACCAGCCCCAGCATTTT. The encoded protein is CASSFQGGDQPQHF.

This rearrangement joins TRBV9 to TRBJ2-1; 7 nucleotides match TRBD2. V gave up 3 bases and J gave up 2 bases; unmatched junction bases: 5. Germline values: CDR1 SGDLS, CDR2 YYNGEE. CDR3 length equals 15 residues. The CDR3: CASSGASGPYNEQFF. DNA of the CDR3: TGTGCCAGCAGCGGAGCTAGCGGTCCCTACAATGAGCAGTTCTTC.

The chain recombines TRBV2 with TRBJ2-7, with D maybe TRBD2 (6 bases). Germline CDR1 is SNHLY and CDR2 is FYNNEI. V dropped 6 bases and J dropped 0 bases, with 15 bases sitting between them. The CDR3 spans 15 residues. The CDR3 is CASSPGRGVSYEQYF. CDR3 DNA: TGTGCCAGCAGCCCGGGACGCGGGGTCTCCTACGAGCAGTACTTC.

This clone was seen a single time. The CDR3 region is CASSLGVKQFF. DNA of the CDR3: TGTGCCAGCAGCTTAGGGGTCAAGCAGTTCTTC. The chain employs TRBV11-2 and TRBJ2-1; D is uncertain. V was shortened by 1 base and J by 11 bases, with 6 bases between the two germline ends. CDR3 length: 11 residues. Germline V gene sequence: CDR1 SGHAT, CDR2 FQNNGV.

This rearrangement joins TRBV27 to TRBJ2-1; TRBD1 is a possible D gene (6 bases). V gave up 8 bases and J gave up 3 bases, with 17 bases separating them. The CDR3 runs to 15 residues. Germline V gives CDR1 MNHEY, CDR2 SMNVEV (reference sequence). The chain's CDR3 is CASCLDRLCYNEQFF. Here the CDR3 DNA reads TGTGCCAGCTGCCTCGACAGGTTATGCTACAATGAGCAGTTCTTC.